These 32 T cell receptor beta chains came from one sample sequenced in a study of PD-L1 blockade in urothelial cancer. Clones were read by immunoSEQ multiplex PCR, and TCRdb kept only the in-frame ones, dropping some. There are about 44,000 clones in the sample; roughly four fifths occur only once, and 3% to 3.5% lies in the top ten. Material: PBMCs, obtained around atezolizumab (anti-PD-L1) treatment. These TCRs come from an older man with urothelial cancer.

The V gene is TRBV5-6, the J gene TRBJ2-7, with 10 bases matching TRBD1. This CDR3 has 16 residues. V lost 4 bases and J lost 1; bases outside the gene matches: 8. Looked up from germline, CDR1 is SGHDT and CDR2 is YYEEEE. The CDR3: CASSPGVGQGSYEQYF. For the CDR3, the DNA is TGTGCCAGCAGCCCGGGGGTGGGACAGGGGTCCTACGAGCAGTACTTC. Together with reference TRBV5-6 and TRBJ2-7, the CDR3 gives the full variable domain: DAGVTQSPTHLIKTRGQQVTLRCSPKSGHDTVSWYQQALGQGPQFIFQYYEEEERQRGNFPDRFSGHQFPNYSSELNVNALLLGDSALYLCASSPGVGQGSYEQYFGPGTRLTVT.

The chain joins TRBV18 to TRBJ2-2, with D hard to call. V lost 2 bases to trimming and J lost 5 bases, with 12 bases between them. This CDR3 is built from 15 residues. In germline, CDR1 is KGHSH, CDR2 LQKENI. The chain's CDR3 is CASSPNGRYTGELFF. In nucleotides, the CDR3 is TGTGCCAGCTCACCAAATGGCAGGTATACCGGGGAGCTGTTTTTT.

The rearrangement uses TRBV10-1 and TRBJ2-7; D not resolved. CDR1 WNHNN and CDR2 SYGVQD come from the germline V gene (reference sequence). Trimming shortened V by 3 bases and J by 1 base, and 13 bases separated the two germline ends. The CDR3 length is 15 residues. CDR3 region: CASSDIQFSSYEQYF. The CDR3 DNA sequence: TGCGCCAGCAGTGATATCCAGTTCAGTTCCTACGAGCAGTACTTC.

The chain joins TRBV4-3 to TRBJ2-1; the D gene is possibly TRBD2 (6 bases). Deletions cut 1 base from V and 7 bases from J, with 14 bases between. CDR3 size: 15 residues. The germline gives CDR1 LGHNA, CDR2 YSLEER. Here the CDR3 DNA reads TGCGCCAGCAGCCAAGTAGGTAGCGGACAAAATGAGCAGTTCTTC. This sequence encodes CASSQVGSGQNEQFF.

This chain connects TRBV9 to TRBJ2-1, with 7 bases fitting TRBD2. With 0 bases clipped from V and 5 bases from J, the junction kept 11 bases outside the gene matches. The CDR3 runs 17 residues. CDR1 and CDR2 (germline): SGDLS, YYNGEE. In DNA, the CDR3 is TGTGCCAGCAGCGTAGAAGAGAGGCTAGCGGCCAACAATGAGCAGTTCTTC. This codes for CASSVEERLAANNEQFF.

The CDR3 here is CASSLIRGTIYF. CDR3 DNA: TGTGCCAGCAGCTTAATAAGGGGTACCATATATTTT. The genes are TRBV7-2 and TRBJ1-3, with D perhaps TRBD1 (5 bases). Per germline, CDR1 SGHTA and CDR2 FQGNSA. With 2 bases removed from V and 10 bases from J, the gap between germline ends came to 9 bases. The CDR3 loop spans 12 amino acids.

This clone occurred once. V is TRBV18 and J is TRBJ2-7; TRBD2 matches at 7 bases. The germline V gene has CDR1 KGHSH and CDR2 LQKENI. The junction had 5 bases not matched to a gene; V was cut back by 3 bases and J by 0 bases. This CDR3 has 15 residues. The CDR3 loop reads CASSPERGSSYEQYF. CDR3 DNA: TGTGCCAGCTCACCCGAGCGGGGCAGCTCCTACGAGCAGTACTTC.

The genes are TRBV27 and TRBJ2-1; 11 positions agree with TRBD2. Germline V lookup: CDR1 MNHEY, CDR2 SMNVEV (reference sequence). The CDR3 totals 17 residues. V was clipped by 2 bases and J by 4 bases; unmatched bases: 7. The CDR3 loop is CASSLPPRTSGYNEQFF. DNA of the CDR3: TGTGCCAGCAGTTTACCCCCGCGGACTAGCGGGTACAATGAGCAGTTCTTC.

The chain uses TRBV7-9 and TRBJ2-1; D is unresolved. Germline assignment: CDR1 SEHNR and CDR2 FQNEAQ (reference sequence). V lost 4 bases and J lost 5, with 9 bases in between. This CDR3 is built from 13 residues. The CDR3 loop is CASSWSSDNEQFF. DNA for the CDR3: TGTGCCAGCAGCTGGTCCAGTGACAATGAGCAGTTCTTC. The variable domain in full, completed from reference TRBV7-9 and TRBJ2-1, reads DTGVSQNPRHKITKRGQNVTFRCDPISEHNRLYWYRQTLGQGPEFLTYFQNEAQLEKSRLLSDRFSAERPKGSFSTLEIQRTEQGDSAMYLCASSWSSDNEQFFGPGTRLTVL.

The chain couples TRBV4-2 to TRBJ1-2, with TRBD1 matching over 9 bases. This CDR3 is built from 16 residues. Unmatched junction bases numbered 11, after V lost 1 base and J lost 8 bases. Per germline, CDR1 LGHNA and CDR2 YNFKEQ. CDR3 sequence reads: CASSQAGQGGLGGYTF. CDR3 bases: TGTGCCAGCAGCCAAGCGGGACAGGGCGGCCTAGGGGGCTACACCTTC.

The rearrangement uses TRBV12-2 and TRBJ1-1. TRBV12-2 is shown as a pseudogene. The CDR3 runs 15 residues. CDR3 sequence reads: CASRLRRRPNTEAFF. CDR3 sequence (DNA): TGTGCAAGTCGTCTTCGAAGGCGGCCCAACACTGAAGCTTTCTTT.

This clone was found a few times. The chain is built from TRBV14 and TRBJ2-2, with a weak D call TRBD1 (6 bases). Trimming left V 4 bases short and J 0 bases short, with 6 bases between. Germline CDR1 SGHDN, CDR2 FVKESK. This CDR3 is built from 14 residues. The CDR3 spells CASSRTANTGELFF. CDR3 nucleotide sequence: TGTGCCAGCAGCCGGACAGCGAACACCGGGGAGCTGTTTTTT.

V is TRBV5-1 and J is TRBJ1-1, with D unclear. Trimming took 4 bases from V and 1 from J, leaving 14 bases between them. CDR3 length equals 15 residues. In germline, CDR1 is SGHRS, CDR2 YFSETQ. The CDR3 sequence: CASSPGREGNTEAFF. The CDR3 DNA reads TGCGCCAGCAGCCCTGGTCGGGAGGGGAACACTGAAGCTTTCTTT. Together with reference TRBV5-1 and TRBJ1-1, the CDR3 gives the full variable domain: KAGVTQTPRYLIKTRGQQVTLSCSPISGHRSVSWYQQTPGQGLQFLFEYFSETQRNKGNFPGRFSGRQFSNSRSEMNVSTLELGDSALYLCASSPGREGNTEAFFGQGTRLTVV.

This clone was counted only a few times. V is TRBV2 and J is TRBJ1-6, with a weak D call TRBD1 (6 bases). Trimming stripped 7 bases from V and 13 bases from J, with 17 bases between. Germline values: CDR1 SNHLY, CDR2 FYNNEI. This CDR3 has 13 residues. CDR3 protein: CASNDQQGLPLHF. Written as DNA, the CDR3 is TGTGCCAGCAACGATCAACAGGGTTTGCCCCTCCACTTT.

In its sample, this clone was seen a few times. This chain joins TRBV5-1 and TRBJ2-1; 7 nucleotides match TRBD2. With V trimmed by 0 bases and J by 15 bases, 9 bases remained unmatched. The CDR3 is made up of 13 amino acids. CDR1 SGHRS and CDR2 YFSETQ come from the germline V gene. In DNA form, the CDR3 reads TGCGCCAGCAGCTTGGGGGATAGCGGGCCGGCGTTCTTC. The encoded protein is CASSLGDSGPAFF.

The chain carries TRBV9 and TRBJ2-5; tentatively, D is TRBD2 (6 bases). The V gene lost 4 bases and the J gene lost 4 bases, with 11 bases spanning the gap. The CDR3 covers 13 residues. In germline, CDR1 is SGDLS, CDR2 YYNGEE. CDR3 bases: TGTGCCAGCAGCACAGGAGCGGGAGAGACCCAGTACTTC. Protein product: CASSTGAGETQYF.

The chain couples TRBV19 to TRBJ2-5; the D is unclear. The CDR3 runs 12 residues. Germline CDR1 is LNHDA and CDR2 is SQIVND (reference sequence). Trimming cost V 5 bases and J 5 bases, with 9 bases left between them. CDR3 amino acids: CASSANLETQYF. Written as DNA, the CDR3 is TGTGCCAGTAGTGCGAACCTGGAGACCCAGTACTTC.

The chain uses TRBV2 and TRBJ2-1; 7 bases are shared with TRBD2. The CDR3 totals 13 residues. V dropped 3 bases and J dropped 4; count of bases not matched to a gene: 0. Germline V gene lookup returns CDR1 SNHLY and CDR2 FYNNEI. In DNA, the CDR3 is TGTGCCAGCAGTGAGCGGGAGTACAATGAGCAGTTCTTC. This gives the protein CASSEREYNEQFF.

The chain links TRBV5-6 to TRBJ2-7; 10 bases map to TRBD2. The CDR3 is 15 residues long. J gave up 3 bases and V 0 bases, and 3 bases lay outside the gene matches. Germline V lookup: CDR1 SGHDT, CDR2 YYEEEE. The CDR3 reads CASSLGLAGFYEQYF. CDR3 coding DNA: TGTGCCAGCAGCTTGGGACTAGCGGGCTTCTACGAGCAGTACTTC.

Only one count was recorded for this clone. The rearrangement uses TRBV19 and TRBJ2-1, with TRBD2 matching 11 bases. Trimming at V came to 5 bases and at J to 4 bases, leaving 7 bases not matched to a gene. This CDR3 has 16 amino acids. Germline V CDR1 and CDR2: LNHDA, SQIVND (reference sequence). The CDR3 is CASSPPTSGIYNEQFF. The DNA of the CDR3 is TGTGCCAGTAGTCCTCCGACTAGCGGGATTTACAATGAGCAGTTCTTC.

The CDR3 region has the DNA TGTGCCAGTAGTCTCAGGACAGGCGATTATGGCTACACCTTC. Its translation: CASSLRTGDYGYTF. The genes are TRBV19 and TRBJ1-2; 7 bases line up with TRBD1. The CDR3 runs 14 residues. Germline V lookup: CDR1 LNHDA, CDR2 SQIVND (reference sequence). J was trimmed by 5 bases and V by 5 bases; bases with no gene match: 8.

This chain links TRBV14 with TRBJ1-1; tentative D call: TRBD1 (6 bases). This CDR3 spans 14 amino acids. The V and J ends lost 3 bases and 5 bases respectively, with 13 bases between them. The germline V gene encodes CDR1 SGHDN and CDR2 FVKESK. In DNA form, the CDR3 reads TGTGCCAGCAGCCAGTTCAGGGGTACAACTGAAGCTTTCTTT. This gives the protein CASSQFRGTTEAFF.

This chain uses TRBV9 with TRBJ1-1; D not resolved. The CDR3 totals 15 residues. Trimming cost V 0 bases and J 0 bases, with 9 bases left between them. Germline CDR1 reads SGDLS; CDR2 reads YYNGEE. Written as DNA, the CDR3 is TGTGCCAGCAGCGTAGAGCCAGGAATGAACACTGAAGCTTTCTTT. Translating gives CASSVEPGMNTEAFF.

The sample holds one count of this clone. V usage is TRBV27 and J usage is TRBJ1-5; TRBD1 is a possible D gene (6 bases). V shed 0 bases and J shed 3 bases, with 18 bases lying between them. The germline V gene has CDR1 MNHEY and CDR2 SMNVEV (reference sequence). This CDR3 has 18 amino acids. CDR3 sequence: CASSLSGGRRSVNQPQHF. DNA of the CDR3: TGTGCCAGCAGTTTATCGGGGGGGCGGAGATCAGTCAATCAGCCCCAGCATTTT.

This clone was observed once. V and J are TRBV10-2 and TRBJ2-3; D unresolved. Trimming removed 2 bases at V and 5 bases at J, with 11 bases between. Per germline, CDR1 WSHSY and CDR2 SAAADI. The CDR3 contains 14 residues. CDR3 coding DNA: TGCGCCAGCAGTGAGGCGCCAGGCCAAGATACGCAGTATTTT. It codes for CASSEAPGQDTQYF.

The V call is TRBV7-9, the J call TRBJ1-1; possibly TRBD1 for D (5 bases). The CDR3 totals 15 residues. Per the germline V gene, CDR1 is SEHNR and CDR2 is FQNEAQ (reference sequence). The ends were cut back, 5 bases at V and 7 bases at J, with 20 bases in the middle. The DNA of the CDR3 is TGTGCCAGCAGCCCTCGGGCCAGGGCGTACGGTGAAGCTTTCTTT. As protein: CASSPRARAYGEAFF. Full variable domain (remainder filled in from reference TRBV7-9 and TRBJ1-1): DTGVSQNPRHKITKRGQNVTFRCDPISEHNRLYWYRQTLGQGPEFLTYFQNEAQLEKSRLLSDRFSAERPKGSFSTLEIQRTEQGDSAMYLCASSPRARAYGEAFFGQGTRLTVV.

The chain is built from TRBV7-9 and TRBJ2-7; 8 nucleotides match TRBD2. The trim removed 4 bases at V and 6 bases at J, leaving 2 bases unmatched. In germline, CDR1 is SEHNR, CDR2 FQNEAQ (reference sequence). The CDR3 spans 12 residues. CDR3 amino acids: CASSWTSSEQYF. CDR3 sequence (DNA): TGTGCCAGCAGCTGGACTAGCAGCGAGCAGTACTTC.

The rearrangement links TRBV28 to TRBJ1-1; 9 nucleotides agree with TRBD1. The germline CDR1 and CDR2 sequences are MDHEN and SYDVKM. This CDR3 is built from 15 residues. With V trimmed by 6 bases and J by 5 bases, 10 bases remained unmatched. CDR3: CASSRPGQGRTEAFF. The DNA for the CDR3 is TGTGCCAGCAGCCGGCCGGGACAGGGACGGACTGAAGCTTTCTTT.

The chain recombines TRBV6-6 with TRBJ2-5, with D possibly TRBD1 on 6 matching bases. The V end was cut by 5 bases, the J end by 5 bases, with 12 bases between. Germline assignment: CDR1 MNHNY and CDR2 SVGAGI (reference sequence). There are 13 residues in the CDR3. The CDR3 here is CASSRQGQETQYF. Here the CDR3 DNA reads TGTGCCAGCAGTCGTCAGGGGCAGGAGACCCAGTACTTC.

The gene calls are TRBV18 and TRBJ2-1; TRBD2 aligns across 10 bases. This CDR3 is 16 amino acids long. The J segment lost 9 bases and the V segment lost 6 bases, leaving 14 bases of the junction unmatched. Germline assignment: CDR1 KGHSH and CDR2 LQKENI. The CDR3 region has the DNA TGTGCCAGCTCTCCTAGAGGGGCTAGCGGGAGTAGTGAGCAGTTCTTC. This codes for CASSPRGASGSSEQFF.

CDR3 sequence (DNA): TGCAGCGCGGTTACCGGGAGTAATGAAAAACTGTTTTTT. It encodes CSAVTGSNEKLFF. This chain uses TRBV29-1 with TRBJ1-4, with no clear D. This CDR3 contains 13 residues. V lost 7 bases, J lost 4 bases, and 13 bases lay in between. Per germline, CDR1 SQVTM and CDR2 ANQGSEA.

V usage is TRBV5-1 and J usage is TRBJ2-7; a possible D gene is TRBD2 (5 bases). The germline V and J ends were trimmed by 4 bases and 2 bases, with 16 bases remaining between them. From germline, CDR1 is SGHRS and CDR2 YFSETQ. The CDR3 extends over 15 amino acids. CDR3 DNA: TGCGCCAGCAGCCTAACCGACCCTAGCCCCTACGAGCAGTACTTC. It translates to CASSLTDPSPYEQYF.